Sequencing of this T cell receptor beta chain was carried out in a study of T-cell reconstitution after alpha-beta-depleted transplantation in children. Construction of the TCRbeta library involved unique molecular identifiers. TCRdb reanalysed the PCR reads using MiXCR and keeps one entry per CDR3 protein. The sample gives about 240,000 distinct CDR3 sequences, about 23% of which show up once; over 2.5% is in the top ten. A few counts support this clonotype. Its antigen is currently unknown. V was shortened by 1 base and J by 6 bases, with 10 bases between the two germline ends. Germline V gives CDR1 DFQATT, CDR2 SNEGSKA (reference sequence). The CDR3 runs 12 residues. General study points: Some patients' high day-60 TCRbeta diversity was attributed to recipient cells surviving conditioning. The authors attributed T-cell counts and diversity one year after transplant mostly to newly produced T cells. About two months after transplant, alpha-beta T cells reportedly came from several hundred expanded graft clones.

V and J are TRBV20-1 and TRBJ2-7, with D unresolved. This TCR derives from a girl aged 2 to 10 with Fanconi anemia, due to receive a stem cell transplant. Specimen: PBMCs, collected before TCRalphabeta/CD19-depleted stem cell transplant. This CDR3 is CSARGGAAEQYF. DNA for the CDR3: TGCAGTGCTAGAGGTGGAGCTGCCGAGCAGTACTTC.